A single sample gave rise to the 13 T cell receptor beta chains below, sequenced in a study of cytomegalovirus exposure and HLA in healthy donors. Primers included in the PCR were 60 Vbeta and 13 Jbeta primers. Produced via immunoSEQ multiplex PCR; TCRdb's table is partial and in-frame only. The sample shows fewer than 120,000 clones, 60% to 85% of them seen only once. Source material: PBMCs. The receptors originated from a woman aged 60-70 years in good health and CMV-seropositive.

V usage is TRBV16 and J usage is TRBJ1-5; D remains unclear. CDR3 size: 13 residues. The V gene lost 2 bases and the J gene lost 3 bases, with 5 bases spanning the gap. CDR1 is KGHSY, CDR2 FQNENV, per germline. The CDR3 loop reads CASSQVYNQPQHF. The CDR3 DNA reads TGTGCCAGCAGCCAAGTTTACAATCAGCCCCAGCATTTT.

The chain combines TRBV5-1 with TRBJ2-2; 11 bases are shared with TRBD2. CDR1 SGHRS and CDR2 YFSETQ come from the germline V gene. The CDR3 has 15 amino acids. The V and J ends lost 4 bases and 8 bases, in that order; junction bases with no gene match: 7. CDR3 coding DNA: TGCGCCAGCAGCATAAGACTAGCGGGGCAGGGGGAGCTGTTTTTT. This gives the protein CASSIRLAGQGELFF. Variable domain in full (rest from reference TRBV5-1 and TRBJ2-2): KAGVTQTPRYLIKTRGQQVTLSCSPISGHRSVSWYQQTPGQGLQFLFEYFSETQRNKGNFPGRFSGRQFSNSRSEMNVSTLELGDSALYLCASSIRLAGQGELFFGEGSRLTVL.

CDR3 DNA: TGTGCCAGCAGTCCCCGGGGAGGGGCCTATCAGCCCCAGCATTTT. Translation: CASSPRGGAYQPQHF. The genes are TRBV7-9 and TRBJ1-5; a possible D gene is TRBD1 (5 bases). This CDR3 spans 15 amino acids. V shed 6 bases and J shed 5 bases, with 17 bases lying between them. Germline CDR1 SEHNR, CDR2 FQNEAQ (reference sequence).

The gene calls are TRBV13 and TRBJ2-1; 10 bases are a match to TRBD2. V dropped 0 bases and J dropped 1; count of bases not matched to a gene: 3. Germline CDR1 and CDR2: PRHDT and FYEKMQ (reference sequence). This CDR3 comprises 17 residues. DNA of the CDR3: TGTGCCAGCAGCTTAGGGATAGCGGGAGGTTCCTACAATGAGCAGTTCTTC. Its translation is CASSLGIAGGSYNEQFF.

The chain employs TRBV5-1 and TRBJ2-7, with TRBD1 identical over 7 bases. CDR1 SGHRS and CDR2 YFSETQ come from the germline V gene. This CDR3 spans 14 amino acids. V lost 4 bases to trimming and J lost 2 bases; unmatched junction nucleotides: 6. The CDR3 here is CASSPGQNPYEQYF. CDR3 in DNA: TGCGCCAGCAGCCCGGGACAGAACCCCTACGAGCAGTACTTC.

This chain links TRBV7-2 with TRBJ2-7; 8 positions match TRBD2. Germline trimming cut 1 base from V and 1 base from J; bases unmatched to any gene: 15. The CDR3 is made up of 19 amino acids. Germline CDR1 and CDR2: SGHTA and FQGNSA. This CDR3 is CASSLVSSVPGTSSYEQYF. CDR3 nucleotide sequence: TGTGCCAGCAGCTTAGTTTCTTCGGTACCCGGGACTAGTTCCTACGAGCAGTACTTC.

The table lists this clone with a few counts. This rearrangement joins TRBV4-1 to TRBJ2-7; maybe TRBD1 (5 bases). The CDR3 extends over 14 amino acids. V lost 4 bases and J lost 1, with 11 bases in between. The V gene's germline CDR1 is MGHRA and CDR2 YSYEKL. CDR3 amino acids: CASSLQAGSYEQYF. CDR3 sequence (DNA): TGCGCCAGCAGCCTACAGGCAGGGTCCTACGAGCAGTACTTC.

This chain uses TRBV27 with TRBJ2-7, with a possible D match to TRBD1 (6 bases). Germline CDR1 and CDR2: MNHEY and SMNVEV (reference sequence). The length of the CDR3 is 13 residues. V shed 2 bases and J shed 2 bases, with 7 bases lying between them. CDR3 bases: TGTGCCAGCAGTTTACAGGGGACCTACGAGCAGTACTTC. Protein: CASSLQGTYEQYF.

This clone was detected once. The chain is built from TRBV28 and TRBJ2-2, with 8 bases identical to TRBD2. The CDR3 is made up of 17 amino acids. Germline V gene data show CDR1 as MDHEN and CDR2 as SYDVKM. V lost 3 bases, J lost 5 bases, and 11 bases stayed unmatched. The chain's CDR3 is CASSFQRGSVKTGELFF. CDR3 nucleotides: TGTGCCAGCAGTTTTCAGCGGGGGAGTGTCAAAACCGGGGAGCTGTTTTTT.

The chain joins TRBV28 to TRBJ2-5, with 11 positions matching TRBD2. Germline-derived CDR1 and CDR2 are MDHEN and SYDVKM. The CDR3 is 15 residues long. V was clipped by 1 base and J by 4 bases; unmatched bases: 2. The DNA for the CDR3 is TGTGCCAGCAGTTTATCCCTAGCGGGAGGAGAGACCCAGTACTTC. Protein: CASSLSLAGGETQYF.

In this sample, this clone turned up once. The rearrangement uses TRBV18 and TRBJ1-3, with 8 bases matching TRBD1. After removal of 5 bases from V and 7 bases from J, the junction contained 10 bases not matched to a gene. This CDR3 comprises 15 residues. The germline gives CDR1 KGHSH, CDR2 LQKENI. CDR3 protein: CASSTGTGVGNTIYF. CDR3 DNA sequence: TGTGCCAGCTCAACCGGGACAGGTGTCGGGAACACCATATATTTT.

This clone was recorded only once. The chain is built from TRBV2 and TRBJ2-5, with 7 positions matching TRBD2. The CDR3 extends over 12 amino acids. With V trimmed by 10 bases and J by 0 bases, 2 bases remained unmatched. Germline V gene sequence: CDR1 SNHLY, CDR2 FYNNEI. CDR3 in DNA: TGTGCCACCGGGACTAACCAAGAGACCCAGTACTTC. It yields the protein CATGTNQETQYF.

The chain combines TRBV28 with TRBJ2-7, with D possibly being TRBD1 (5 bases). V was trimmed by 0 bases and J by 3 bases, leaving 9 bases between them. There are 14 residues in the CDR3. Per germline, CDR1 MDHEN and CDR2 SYDVKM. CDR3 loop: CASSLWGRFYEQYF. The DNA of the CDR3 is TGTGCCAGCAGTTTATGGGGGCGCTTCTACGAGCAGTACTTC.